The 27 T cell receptor beta chains below come from one sample, sequenced in a study of human T cells and chemical hapten exposure. TCRdb ran MiXCR on the RACE reads and lists one entry per CDR3 protein. The repertoire has around 150,000 distinct CDR3 sequences, roughly a quarter of them found once; the top ten carry about 2.1%. As to time point: patch test 3, about 24 weeks after DPC sensitization. Specified treatment: therapeutic diphenylcyclopropenone sensitization with weekly scalp DPC. This specimen consisted of whole blood, obtained in connection with sensitization to the hapten diphenylcyclopropenone (DPC). Source of these receptors: a young woman with alopecia areata. Some clones in this sample may be carry-over from other donors' samples.

The gene calls are TRBV5-1 and TRBJ1-3; D not certain. The germline V gene encodes CDR1 SGHRS and CDR2 YFSETQ. The CDR3 has 16 residues. The V end was cut by 0 bases, the J end by 0 bases, with 10 bases between. CDR3 DNA sequence: TGCGCCAGCAGCTTGGGGCCCAGCCGCTCTGGAAACACCATATATTTT. As protein: CASSLGPSRSGNTIYF.

This sequence joins TRBV12-3 or TRBV12-4 and TRBJ1-4; no definite D call. This CDR3 comprises 15 residues. The V end lost 1 base, the J end lost 0 bases, and 6 bases lay between the germline ends. The CDR3 DNA reads TGTGCCAGCAGTTTAGGACTGGCAACTAATGAAAAACTGTTTTTT. Its protein is CASSLGLATNEKLFF.

V and J are TRBV7-2 and TRBJ1-1; D perhaps matches TRBD1 (6 bases). The V and J ends lost 5 bases and 7 bases respectively, with 17 bases between them. This CDR3 region has 14 residues. The germline gives CDR1 SGHTA, CDR2 FQGNSA. CDR3 nucleotide sequence: TGTGCCAGCAGCGGACGGAGGGGGGGCGGTGAAGCTTTCTTT. Translation gives CASSGRRGGGEAFF.

This clonotype was seen a few times. The chain employs TRBV7-2 and TRBJ2-3, with TRBD2 as a possible D gene (5 bases). The CDR3 has 15 amino acids. V gave up 4 bases and J gave up 2 bases, with 13 bases separating them. Germline V gives CDR1 SGHTA, CDR2 FQGNSA. This CDR3 is CASSSLGRSTDTQYF. CDR3 nucleotides: TGTGCCAGCAGCTCACTAGGGCGATCCACAGATACGCAGTATTTT.

The chain carries TRBV2 and TRBJ1-5; possibly TRBD1 for D (5 bases). Germline loops: CDR1 SNHLY, CDR2 FYNNEI. With 2 bases removed from V and 4 bases from J, the gap between germline ends came to 6 bases. The CDR3 length is 13 residues. The CDR3 DNA reads as TGTGCCAGCAGTGAACGGGGGAATCAGCCCCAGCATTTT. The encoded protein is CASSERGNQPQHF.

This clonotype was seen many times. The rearrangement joins TRBV5-1 to TRBJ2-7, with 7 positions matching TRBD2. The CDR3 loop spans 15 amino acids. Trimming removed 0 bases from V and 2 bases from J; junction bases left unmatched: 5. CDR1 and CDR2 (germline): SGHRS, YFSETQ. DNA of the CDR3: TGCGCCAGCAGCTTGGTATCGGGAGGAACCTACGAGCAGTACTTC. This encodes CASSLVSGGTYEQYF.

This clonotype turned up a few times. This rearrangement joins TRBV4-3 to TRBJ1-5; tentatively, D is TRBD1 (5 bases). The CDR3 is made up of 14 amino acids. Germline CDR1 is LGHNA and CDR2 is YSLEER. V lost 3 bases, J lost 0 bases, and 6 bases lay in between. The CDR3 coding sequence is TGCGCCAGCAGCCAGACAGTTAGCAATCAGCCCCAGCATTTT. Its translation is CASSQTVSNQPQHF.

This clonotype was seen a handful of times. The chain employs TRBV27 and TRBJ2-3, with D tentatively TRBD1 or TRBD2 (6 bases each). Trimming took off 10 bases at V and 8 bases at J, with 19 bases between the two ends. Germline V gene data show CDR1 as MNHEY and CDR2 as SMNVEV (reference sequence). The CDR3 spans 13 residues. The chain's CDR3 is CANGGHDVGTQYF. The DNA of the CDR3 is TGTGCCAACGGGGGCCATGACGTAGGTACGCAGTATTTT.

V usage is TRBV3-1 and J usage is TRBJ2-5, with 14 nucleotides matching TRBD2. V shed 9 bases, J shed 5 bases, and the junction held 5 bases outside the gene matches. Germline V gene sequence: CDR1 LGHDT, CDR2 YNNKEL (reference sequence). This CDR3 spans 14 amino acids. The CDR3 is CASGTSGGSETQYF. The DNA of the CDR3 is TGTGCCAGTGGGACTAGCGGGGGCTCGGAGACCCAGTACTTC.

V is TRBV30 and J is TRBJ2-7, with 7 bases lining up with TRBD1. With V trimmed by 5 bases and J by 2 bases, 9 bases remained unmatched. Germline V gives CDR1 GTSNPN, CDR2 SVGIG (reference sequence). The CDR3 extends over 14 amino acids. The CDR3 coding sequence is TGTGCCTGGGAGCTCGCAGGGGGAACCTACGAGCAGTACTTC. It translates to CAWELAGGTYEQYF.

The chain couples TRBV7-2 to TRBJ2-1; the D is unclear. This CDR3 comprises 14 residues. Germline V lookup: CDR1 SGHTA, CDR2 FQGNSA. Trimming cost V 1 base and J 3 bases, with 7 bases left between them. CDR3 sequence reads: CASSLGQLYNEQFF. The CDR3 DNA reads as TGTGCCAGCAGCTTAGGGCAGCTCTACAATGAGCAGTTCTTC.

This clonotype was seen a few times. This chain uses TRBV6-6 with TRBJ1-1, with D possibly matching TRBD1 (5 bases). CDR3 size: 13 residues. V shed 5 bases and J shed 4 bases, with 11 bases lying between them. Germline assignment: CDR1 MNHNY and CDR2 SVGAGI (reference sequence). CDR3 loop: CASSIGTGTEAFF. In DNA, the CDR3 is TGTGCCAGCAGTATAGGGACTGGCACTGAAGCTTTCTTT.

The CDR3 is CASSQWTGISYNEQFF. The CDR3 nucleotides read TGTGCCAGCAGCCAGTGGACAGGGATTTCCTACAATGAGCAGTTCTTC. V gene TRBV14 combines with J gene TRBJ2-1; 8 bases agree with TRBD1. The CDR3 has 16 residues. Germline loops: CDR1 SGHDN, CDR2 FVKESK. With V trimmed by 3 bases and J by 1 base, 5 bases remained unmatched.

The chain has TRBV27 and TRBJ2-7; the match to TRBD2 covers 8 bases. CDR1 is MNHEY, CDR2 SMNVEV, per germline (reference sequence). CDR3 size: 12 residues. Losses at the gene ends were 4 bases for V and 5 bases for J; bases not matched to a gene: 1. CDR3 protein: CASSSSGHEQYF. CDR3 sequence (DNA): TGTGCCAGCAGTTCTAGCGGGCACGAGCAGTACTTC.

The CDR3 DNA reads TGCGCCAGCAGCCTCCAGGGAAGGGATGAAAAACTGTTTTTT. Its translation is CASSLQGRDEKLFF. The V and J genes are TRBV4-1 and TRBJ1-4, with D maybe TRBD1 (5 bases). V was pared by 4 bases and J by 6 bases, with 12 bases between. CDR1 MGHRA and CDR2 YSYEKL come from the germline V gene. The length of the CDR3 is 14 residues.

The rearrangement joins TRBV10-3 to TRBJ2-5; D is ambiguous. CDR3 length: 12 amino acids. CDR1 and CDR2 from the germline V gene are ENHRY and SYGVKD. The ends were cut back, 0 bases at V and 1 base at J, with 0 bases in the middle. In DNA form, the CDR3 reads TGTGCCATCAGTGAGTCCCAAGAGACCCAGTACTTC. Its protein is CAISESQETQYF.

The chain links TRBV4-2 to TRBJ2-5; unclear D gene. This CDR3 has 15 residues. Germline CDR1 LGHNA, CDR2 YNFKEQ. The V gene lost 1 base and the J gene lost 4 bases, with 13 bases spanning the gap. This CDR3 is CASSQAHQRGETQYF. The CDR3 region has the DNA TGTGCCAGCAGCCAAGCTCACCAGCGCGGAGAGACCCAGTACTTC.

The chain links TRBV9 to TRBJ2-7, with TRBD2 matching 13 bases. CDR1 is SGDLS, CDR2 YYNGEE, per germline. Losses at the gene ends were 0 bases for V and 5 bases for J; bases not matched to a gene: 2. The CDR3 covers 15 residues. CDR3 amino acids: CASSVVGTSGNEQYF. The CDR3 DNA reads TGTGCCAGCAGCGTAGTTGGGACTAGCGGGAACGAGCAGTACTTC. Together with reference TRBV9 and TRBJ2-7, the CDR3 gives the full variable domain: DSGVTQTPKHLITATGQRVTLRCSPRSGDLSVYWYQQSLDQGLQFLIQYYNGEERAKGNILERFSAQQFPDLHSELNLSSLELGDSALYFCASSVVGTSGNEQYFGPGTRLTVT.

This clonotype has a handful of counts. The chain couples TRBV7-3 to TRBJ2-1; D perhaps matches TRBD2 (5 bases). CDR1 and CDR2 from the germline V gene are SGHTA and FQGTGA. V was clipped by 5 bases and J by 6 bases, with 11 bases between them. This CDR3 has 13 amino acids. CDR3 DNA sequence: TGTGCCAGCAGCCGCGGACTCGGCAATGAGCAGTTCTTC. Its protein is CASSRGLGNEQFF.

V usage is TRBV5-1 and J usage is TRBJ2-7, with D possibly being TRBD1 (5 bases). Germline V lookup: CDR1 SGHRS, CDR2 YFSETQ. V shed 9 bases and J shed 0 bases, with 13 bases lying between them. The CDR3 consists of 13 residues. The CDR3 loop is CATRRADSYEQYF. CDR3 in DNA: TGCGCCACCCGCAGGGCGGACTCCTACGAGCAGTACTTC.

The sample holds a few counts of this clonotype. V is TRBV20-1 and J is TRBJ2-3; D might be TRBD1 (6 bases). The ends were cut back, 3 bases at V and 2 bases at J, with 15 bases in the middle. CDR1 DFQATT and CDR2 SNEGSKA come from the germline V gene (reference sequence). The CDR3 covers 15 residues. CDR3 residues: CSARLGGESTDTQYF. Written as DNA, the CDR3 is TGCAGTGCTAGGTTAGGGGGAGAGTCCACAGATACGCAGTATTTT.

In its sample, this clonotype was seen a few times. The gene calls are TRBV7-2 and TRBJ2-5; D call uncertain. CDR3 length: 14 residues. CDR1 and CDR2 (germline): SGHTA, FQGNSA. V lost 1 base and J lost 4, with 10 bases in between. The CDR3, as DNA: TGTGCCAGCAGCTTAGGGGCTACCCCAGAGACCCAGTACTTC. Its protein is CASSLGATPETQYF.

The chain couples TRBV6-6 to TRBJ2-7; D might be TRBD1 or TRBD2, each matching 5 bases. This CDR3 comprises 20 residues. Trimming removed 0 bases from V and 0 bases from J, with 24 bases in between. The germline V gene encodes CDR1 MNHNY and CDR2 SVGAGI (reference sequence). In DNA, the CDR3 is TGTGCCAGCAGTTACTCGCCCAGGAGGACTGGACGGACAAGCTCCTACGAGCAGTACTTC. Its protein is CASSYSPRRTGRTSSYEQYF.

V usage is TRBV4-1 and J usage is TRBJ2-7, with D possibly matching TRBD2 (7 bases). This CDR3 has 15 amino acids. CDR1 is MGHRA and CDR2 is YSYEKL in the germline V gene. Trimming cost V 3 bases and J 4 bases, with 16 bases left between them. As DNA, the CDR3 is TGCGCCAGCAGCCAGGAGGGGGGGGGCCGGTACGAGCAGTACTTC. It encodes CASSQEGGGRYEQYF.

The DNA of the CDR3 is TGCGCCAGCAGCCAGAACGACAGGGATTTCACTGAAGCTTTCTTT. Residues: CASSQNDRDFTEAFF. The chain is built from TRBV4-1 and TRBJ1-1; 7 bases match TRBD1. Germline CDR1 MGHRA, CDR2 YSYEKL. V gave up 3 bases and J gave up 4 bases; unmatched junction bases: 8. The CDR3 length is 15 residues.

This chain joins TRBV2 and TRBJ2-2; D perhaps matches TRBD1 (6 bases). The CDR3 runs 13 residues. V was shortened by 6 bases and J by 7 bases, with 12 bases between the two germline ends. Germline V gene lookup returns CDR1 SNHLY and CDR2 FYNNEI. The CDR3 bases are TGTGCCAGCAGACAGGGTACGGGCGGGGAGCTGTTTTTT. Its protein product is CASRQGTGGELFF.

This clonotype was recorded a few times. The chain couples TRBV9 to TRBJ1-2; tentatively, D is TRBD1 (5 bases). This CDR3 is 15 amino acids long. V lost 2 bases to trimming and J lost 0 bases, with 11 bases between them. Germline V gives CDR1 SGDLS, CDR2 YYNGEE. Here the CDR3 reads CASSVTGLTNYGYTF. The DNA for the CDR3 is TGTGCCAGCAGCGTCACAGGCTTAACTAACTATGGCTACACCTTC.